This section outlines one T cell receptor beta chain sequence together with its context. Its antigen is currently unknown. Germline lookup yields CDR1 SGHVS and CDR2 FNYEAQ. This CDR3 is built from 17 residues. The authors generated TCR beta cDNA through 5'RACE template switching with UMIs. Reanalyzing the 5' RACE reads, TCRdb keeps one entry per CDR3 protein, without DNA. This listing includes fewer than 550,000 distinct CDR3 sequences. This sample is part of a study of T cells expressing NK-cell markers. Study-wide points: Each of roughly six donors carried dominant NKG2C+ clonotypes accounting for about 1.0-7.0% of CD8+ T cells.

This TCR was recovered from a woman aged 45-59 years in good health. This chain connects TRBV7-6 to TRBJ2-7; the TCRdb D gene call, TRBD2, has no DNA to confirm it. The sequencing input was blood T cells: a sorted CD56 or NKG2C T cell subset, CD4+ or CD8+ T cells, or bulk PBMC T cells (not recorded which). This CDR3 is CASSVGTSGTYVYEQYF.